This T cell receptor beta chain is drawn from a study of blood T cell repertoires in COVID-19. Seattle cases were enrolled at active infection and followed longitudinally. This clone was counted once. Germline V gene lookup returns CDR1 LNHDA and CDR2 SQIVND (reference sequence). V gave up 3 bases and J gave up 7 bases, with 12 bases separating them. This CDR3 has 13 amino acids. Profiling relied on immunoSEQ multiplex PCR, and the TCRdb table lists in-frame clones only, not all of them. The sample yields about 200,000 clones, 94% seen once. Sequenced: peripheral blood. This clonotype was obtained from a young man with COVID-19, enrolled during active disease. The V and J genes are TRBV19 and TRBJ1-2, with D possibly TRBD1 on 6 matching bases. CDR3 nucleotides: TGTGCCAGTAGTATTACGGGGGGCGGTGGCTACACCTTC. Translation gives CASSITGGGGYTF.